This is a list of T cell receptor beta chains from one sample in a study of blood T cell repertoires in COVID-19. Measured with immunoSEQ multiplex PCR; TCRdb has only the in-frame clones, and not every one. The sample records more than 300,000 clones, 91% being singletons. The sample taken for sequencing was peripheral blood. Receptor source: a woman aged 18-30 years who had recovered from COVID-19. The CDR3 runs from the conserved cysteine through the conserved F or W. The D gene is left open where the match is weak. Size is omitted from some rows. Given values are once, few, many or a class for expanded clones.

V gene,clone size,J gene,D gene,CDR3 DNA,CDR3 protein
TRBV30,.,TRBJ1-1,.,TGTGCCTGGAGTGTAAACGGAGTGAACACTGAAGCTTTCTTT,CAWSVNGVNTEAFF
TRBV4-3,.,TRBJ1-5,.,TGCGCCAGCAGCCCGGGGACTCAGACTCAGCCCCAGCATTTT,CASSPGTQTQPQHF
TRBV4-3,.,TRBJ2-1,TRBD2,TGCGCCAGCAGCCTAAGTTTTAGCGACCCAAGAGCGGGGAATGAGCAGTTCTTC,CASSLSFSDPRAGNEQFF
TRBV14,.,TRBJ1-2,TRBD1,TGTGCCAGCAGCGGCTGGGGGCAGGGGGAGTCTAGCTACACCTTC,CASSGWGQGESSYTF
TRBV10-3,.,TRBJ2-1,.,TGTGCCATCAGGGAGGGAGCGGAGGCCTACAATGAGCAGTTCTTC,CAIREGAEAYNEQFF
TRBV9,few,TRBJ1-6,.,TGTGCCAGCAGCGTTGGCAGGGGTAATTCACCCCTCCACTTT,CASSVGRGNSPLHF
TRBV2,.,TRBJ2-5,.,TGTGCCAGCACCTCCGGTCGAACAGCCCAAGAGACCCAGTACTTC,CASTSGRTAQETQYF
TRBV5-6,.,TRBJ2-5,.,TGTGCCAGCAGCTTGGCGGGAGAAAGGACCCAGTACTTC,CASSLAGERTQYF
TRBV3-1/TRBV3-2,.,TRBJ1-4,TRBD1,TGTGCCAGCAGCCAAGAACCGAGGAGACAGGGGCTAGTTGAAAAACTGTTTTTT,CASSQEPRRQGLVEKLFF
TRBV9,.,TRBJ1-5,TRBD1,TGTGCCAGCAGCGCCGGGACAGTTAGCAATCAGCCCCAGCATTTT,CASSAGTVSNQPQHF
TRBV9,once,TRBJ2-5,TRBD2,TGTGCCAGCAGCGTGGCTAGCGGGAGGGGGGAGACCCAGTACTTC,CASSVASGRGETQYF
TRBV9,.,TRBJ1-1,TRBD1,TGTGCCAGCAGCGCTTCAGGGGGGTCGAACACTGAAGCTTTCTTT,CASSASGGSNTEAFF
TRBV30,.,TRBJ2-5,TRBD2,TGTGCCTGGAGTAGCGGGAGGGAAATTTCGACCCAGTACTTC,CAWSSGREISTQYF
TRBV10-1,.,TRBJ2-1,.,TGCGCCAGCAGTGAGTTCTTCTTCAATGAGCAGTTCTTC,CASSEFFFNEQFF
TRBV18,.,TRBJ1-4,.,TGTGCCAGCTCCGGAGAGGCATTGGAAAAACTGTTTTTT,CASSGEALEKLFF
TRBV19,.,TRBJ2-3,.,TGTGCCAGTAGTATGCTTGGGACTTCCACAGATACGCAGTATTTT,CASSMLGTSTDTQYF
TRBV15,.,TRBJ2-6,TRBD1,TGTGCCGCCTCGGGACAGGGGGCGCCCGGGGCCAACGTCCTGACTTTC,CAASGQGAPGANVLTF
TRBV11-3,.,TRBJ1-2,.,TGTGCCAGCAGCTTAGATCGGTGGTCTGACTATGGCTACACCTTC,CASSLDRWSDYGYTF
TRBV11-2,.,TRBJ2-1,TRBD2,TGTGCCAGCAGCAACAACCCCCTAGCGGCCAGCTCCTACAATGAGCAGTTCTTC,CASSNNPLAASSYNEQFF
TRBV30,.,TRBJ2-4,TRBD2,TGTGCCTGGAGGACTAGCGGGGAAGCAGGCATTCAGTACTTC,CAWRTSGEAGIQYF
TRBV27,.,TRBJ1-5,TRBD1,TGTGCCAGCAGCCCCGACAGGGGACCCTATAGCAATCAGCCCCAGCATTTT,CASSPDRGPYSNQPQHF
TRBV7-2,.,TRBJ1-1,.,TGTGCCAGCAGCCCGTTCGGGCGGGGGAACACTGAAGCTTTCTTT,CASSPFGRGNTEAFF
TRBV27,.,TRBJ1-5,.,TGTGCCAGCAGTTTAAGAAATCAGGGTGGGAAGCCCCAGCATTTT,CASSLRNQGGKPQHF
TRBV29-1,.,TRBJ1-2,.,TGCAGCGTAGTGACAGGAGCTAACTATGGCTACACCTTC,CSVVTGANYGYTF
TRBV19,.,TRBJ1-1,TRBD1,TGTGCCAGTAGTATAGTAGCGCAGGGGGCCATGAACACTGAAGCTTTCTTT,CASSIVAQGAMNTEAFF
TRBV9,.,TRBJ2-1,.,TGTGCCAGCAGCGTGGCTGGTTATGAGCAGTTCTTC,CASSVAGYEQFF
TRBV25-1,.,TRBJ2-5,TRBD2,TGTGCCAGCAGTGGACGGGGACTAGCGGGACAAGAGACCCAGTACTTC,CASSGRGLAGQETQYF
TRBV19,.,TRBJ1-3,TRBD1,TGTGCCAGTATCCGGACAGGGACCTCTGGAAACACCATATATTTT,CASIRTGTSGNTIYF
TRBV7-9,.,TRBJ1-5,.,TGTGCCAGCAGCCGGGGTAACACCCAGCCCCAGCATTTT,CASSRGNTQPQHF
TRBV19,once,TRBJ2-4,.,TGTGCCAGTAGCAACCGTGTCTGGGTGAGGATTCAGTACTTC,CASSNRVWVRIQYF
TRBV9,.,TRBJ1-4,.,TGTGCCAGCAGCGTGGATGGCAGACTAGCAACTAATGAAAAACTGTTTTTT,CASSVDGRLATNEKLFF
TRBV11-2,once,TRBJ1-2,.,TGTGCCAGCAGCCCTCTAGGCCGGGGCTACACCTTC,CASSPLGRGYTF
TRBV4-3,.,TRBJ2-5,.,TGCGCCAGCAGCCAAGGGGGGGGCCTACAAGAGACCCAGTACTTC,CASSQGGGLQETQYF
TRBV7-9,.,TRBJ1-2,.,TGTGCCAGCAGCGACCTCAGGGGCATCAACTATGGCTACACCTTC,CASSDLRGINYGYTF
TRBV7-9,.,TRBJ2-1,TRBD2,TGTGCCAGCAGCCCAGGGCCTGGCGGGAGTCAAAAGTTCTACAATGAGCAGTTCTTC,CASSPGPGGSQKFYNEQFF
TRBV4-1,.,TRBJ2-1,TRBD2,TGCGCCAGCAGCCAAGGCGGGACTAGCGGGAGAGGCGATGAGCAGTTCTTC,CASSQGGTSGRGDEQFF
TRBV18,.,TRBJ2-5,.,TGTGCCAGCTCACCCTCCGGGAGAGCCCTGGAGACCCAGTACTTC,CASSPSGRALETQYF
TRBV24-1,.,TRBJ1-1,.,TGTGCCACCAGTGAGAGGGGGTCTACGAACACTGAAGCTTTCTTT,CATSERGSTNTEAFF
TRBV9,.,TRBJ1-6,.,TGTGCCAGCAGCGTAGACCCCGCGCGTTTACCCCTCCACTTT,CASSVDPARLPLHF
TRBV11-3,.,TRBJ2-3,.,TGTGCCAGCAGCTTGAGCGAGTTTGACGGGGTAATTACGCAGTATTTT,CASSLSEFDGVITQYF
TRBV7-8,.,TRBJ2-2,.,TGTGCCAGCAGCTTGGCGGAGTCCCCCGGGGAGCTGTTTTTT,CASSLAESPGELFF
TRBV28,.,TRBJ1-5,.,TGTGCCAGCAGTTTACTTCCAGGGCAGCCCCAGCATTTT,CASSLLPGQPQHF
TRBV7-2,.,TRBJ2-2,.,TGTGCCAGCAGCTTAGCCAGGGGCGGGGAGCTGTTTTTT,CASSLARGGELFF
TRBV24-1,.,TRBJ2-1,TRBD1,TGTGCCACCAGTGATCTCGACGTCGGGACAGGGTCCTACAATGAGCAGTTCTTC,CATSDLDVGTGSYNEQFF
TRBV30,.,TRBJ1-5,.,TGTGCCTGGAGTGTCGGCCGCCGGGAGCCCCAGCATTTT,CAWSVGRREPQHF
TRBV5-1,.,TRBJ2-5,TRBD1,TGCGCCAGCAGCCATGGGGGACAGGGGGCCCTCTTCCAAGAGACCCAGTACTTC,CASSHGGQGALFQETQYF
TRBV24-1,.,TRBJ2-1,TRBD2,TGTGCCACCAGTGACCCGACCAAGCGGGGGGTCCACAATGAGCAGTTCTTC,CATSDPTKRGVHNEQFF
TRBV13,.,TRBJ2-1,.,TGTGCCAGCAGCTTAGCAGGGGCCTACAATGAGCAGTTCTTC,CASSLAGAYNEQFF
TRBV7-6,few,TRBJ2-1,TRBD2,TGTGCCAGCAGCTCCTCGACTAGCGGTTACAATGAGCAGTTCTTC,CASSSSTSGYNEQFF